This T cell receptor (beta chain) was sequenced during a study of vaccination effects on CD4 cells after COVID-19. Study details: After the second dose, samples were taken at median day 72. Every well got two million PBMC, which were grown with around 10 IU/ml IL-2 and around 10 ug/ml peptides.

TCRdb's table, derived via immunoSEQ multiplex PCR, lists solely in-frame clones and lacks some. The table records approximately 29,000 clones, 74% of them present only once. A word on this clone: Its antigen is undetermined.

Subsequent to a culture period of more than 8 days, CD4+ T cells were isolated. Of the BNT162b2 and mRNA-1273 vaccines, participants received two doses of one or the other. Prior SARS-CoV-2 infection was absent in the vaccine recipients, as shown by negative nucleocapsid antibodies. CDR3 length: 15 residues. Germline V gene lookup returns CDR1 SGHNT and CDR2 YENEEA. V lost 2 bases and J lost 4; bases outside the gene matches: 5. The TCR sequence derives from a human donor who received a COVID-19 vaccine. This chain joins TRBV11-3 and TRBJ2-5; the match to TRBD2 covers 9 bases. The sequences come from CD4+ T cells from PBMCs cultured without peptide, collected after COVID-19 vaccination. The CDR3 sequence: CASSLNGAGGETQYF. The CDR3 DNA reads TGTGCCAGCAGCTTAAACGGAGCGGGAGGAGAGACCCAGTACTTC.